The clone carrying this TCR beta chain was detected only a few times. The sample belongs to a study of blood T cell repertoires in COVID-19. Study-level information: Samples representing acute and convalescent COVID-19 were sourced from the United States, Italy and Spain.

The CDR3 spans 15 residues. The germline V gene encodes CDR1 LGHNA and CDR2 YSLEER. The ends lost 0 bases at V and 4 bases at J; junction bases unmatched: 0. TCRdb keeps only in-frame clones here, not all; method: immunoSEQ multiplex PCR. This sample has under 130,000 clones; around 76% occur once, and the top ten carry roughly a fifth. This TCR was recovered from a woman in her 70s with acute or convalescent COVID-19. The sequencing sample was made of peripheral blood. The chain recombines TRBV4-3 with TRBJ1-4, with 9 bases aligning to TRBD1. CDR3 bases: TGCGCCAGCAGCCAAGAGGGACAGGGTAATGAAAAACTGTTTTTT. This translates into CASSQEGQGNEKLFF.